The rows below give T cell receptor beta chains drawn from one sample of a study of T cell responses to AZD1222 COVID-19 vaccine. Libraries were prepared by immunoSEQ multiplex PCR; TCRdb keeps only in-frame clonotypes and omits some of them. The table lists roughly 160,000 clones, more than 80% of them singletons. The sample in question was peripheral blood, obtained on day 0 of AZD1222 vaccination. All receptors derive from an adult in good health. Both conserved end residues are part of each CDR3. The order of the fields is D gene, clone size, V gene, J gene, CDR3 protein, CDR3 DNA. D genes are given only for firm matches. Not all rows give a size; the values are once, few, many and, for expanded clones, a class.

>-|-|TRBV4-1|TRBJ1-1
CASSQTKSIGRVANTEAFF
TGCGCCAGCAGCCAGACCAAATCAATCGGACGGGTGGCGAACACTGAAGCTTTCTTT
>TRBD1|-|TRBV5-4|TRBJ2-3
CASSSDRVGQYF
TGTGCCAGCAGCTCGGACAGGGTTGGGCAGTATTTT
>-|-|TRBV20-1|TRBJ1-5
CSASTGWGDQPQHF
TGCAGTGCTAGTACCGGGTGGGGGGATCAGCCCCAGCATTTT
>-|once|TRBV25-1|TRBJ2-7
CASSRPAVYEQYF
TGTGCCAGCAGCAGACCGGCGGTCTACGAGCAGTACTTC
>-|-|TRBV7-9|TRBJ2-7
CASSSTGSPYEQYF
TGTGCCAGCAGCTCAACAGGGTCCCCATACGAGCAGTACTTC
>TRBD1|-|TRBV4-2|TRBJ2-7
CASSPIPDRAHEQYF
TGTGCCAGCAGCCCAATCCCAGACAGGGCCCACGAGCAGTACTTC
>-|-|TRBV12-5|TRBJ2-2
CASGLQQPNTGELFF
TGTGCTAGTGGTTTGCAACAGCCGAACACCGGGGAGCTGTTTTTT
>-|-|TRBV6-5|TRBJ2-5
CASSYSPVPQETQYF
TGTGCCAGCAGTTACTCTCCGGTCCCCCAAGAGACCCAGTACTTC
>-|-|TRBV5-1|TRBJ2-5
CASSPGAAAVKETQYF
TGCGCCAGCAGCCCTGGAGCGGCAGCCGTAAAAGAGACCCAGTACTTC
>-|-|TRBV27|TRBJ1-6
CASSSGGLYNSPLHF
TGTGCCAGCAGTTCGGGGGGGCTCTATAATTCACCCCTCCACTTT
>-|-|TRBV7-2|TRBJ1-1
CASSPLGPDDQMNTEAFF
TGTGCCAGCAGCCCACTCGGTCCGGACGATCAAATGAACACTGAAGCTTTCTTT
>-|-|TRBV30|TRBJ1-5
CAWSRELGQPQHF
TGTGCCTGGAGTCGGGAGCTCGGTCAGCCCCAGCATTTT
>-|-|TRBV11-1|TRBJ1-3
CASSGRRNTIYF
TGTGCCAGCAGCGGGAGGAGAAACACCATATATTTT
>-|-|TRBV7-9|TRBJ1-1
CAARVQNTEAFF
TGTGCCGCGAGGGTCCAGAACACTGAAGCTTTCTTT
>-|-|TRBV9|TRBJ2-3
CASALEGATDTQYF
TGTGCCAGCGCTCTGGAGGGGGCCACAGATACGCAGTATTTT
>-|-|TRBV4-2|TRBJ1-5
CASSQELGQPQHF
TGTGCCAGCAGCCAAGAGCTTGGTCAGCCCCAGCATTTT
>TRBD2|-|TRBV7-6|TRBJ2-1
CASSFEDRGGYNEQFF
TGTGCCAGCAGCTTTGAGGATCGGGGGGGCTACAATGAGCAGTTCTTC
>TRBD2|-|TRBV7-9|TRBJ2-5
CASRPWGREETQYF
TGTGCCAGCAGGCCTTGGGGGAGGGAAGAGACCCAGTACTTC
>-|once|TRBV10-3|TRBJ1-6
CAIRGDLNSPLHF
TGTGCCATCAGGGGGGATTTAAATTCACCCCTCCACTTT
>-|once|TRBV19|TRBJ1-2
CASREPNYGYTF
TGTGCCAGTCGGGAGCCTAACTATGGCTACACCTTC
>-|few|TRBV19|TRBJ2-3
CASSIAPKPGDTQYF
TGTGCCAGTAGTATAGCCCCCAAACCGGGAGATACGCAGTATTTT
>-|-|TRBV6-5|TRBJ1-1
CASSNLGGGNTEAFF
TGTGCCAGCAGCAACTTGGGGGGAGGGAACACTGAAGCTTTCTTT
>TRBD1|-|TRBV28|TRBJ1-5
CASSPGTGVWQPQHF
TGTGCCAGCAGTCCCGGGACAGGGGTTTGGCAGCCCCAGCATTTT
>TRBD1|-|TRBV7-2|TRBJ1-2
CASSGYRDRGNYGYTF
TGTGCCAGCAGCGGATACCGGGACAGGGGAAACTATGGCTACACCTTC
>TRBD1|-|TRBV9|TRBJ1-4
CASSVGSGQGTNEKLFF
TGTGCCAGCAGCGTAGGGTCGGGACAGGGGACTAATGAAAAACTGTTTTTT
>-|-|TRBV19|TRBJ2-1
CASRKAGSSYNEQFF
TGTGCCAGCCGAAAAGCGGGCAGCTCCTACAATGAGCAGTTCTTC
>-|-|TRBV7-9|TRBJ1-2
CASRHMGTRGPNYGYTF
TGTGCCAGCAGACATATGGGGACCAGGGGACCAAACTATGGCTACACCTTC
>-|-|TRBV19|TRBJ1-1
CASNHRATNTEAFF
TGTGCCAGTAATCACAGGGCAACCAACACTGAAGCTTTCTTT
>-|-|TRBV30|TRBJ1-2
CAWSPPGTYNYGYTF
TGTGCCTGGAGTCCCCCGGGGACCTATAACTATGGCTACACCTTC
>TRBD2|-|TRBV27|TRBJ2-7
CASGPGRGERIEQYF
TGTGCCAGCGGACCCGGTCGGGGGGAACGTATCGAGCAGTACTTC
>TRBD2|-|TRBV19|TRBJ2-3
CASSPSGGYTDTQYF
TGTGCCAGTAGCCCAAGCGGGGGATACACAGATACGCAGTATTTT
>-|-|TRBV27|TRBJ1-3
CASREGSSGNTIYF
TGTGCCAGCAGAGAGGGAAGCTCTGGAAACACCATATATTTT
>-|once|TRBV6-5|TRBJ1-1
CASSYSVNTEAFF
TGTGCCAGCAGTTACTCAGTGAACACTGAAGCTTTCTTT
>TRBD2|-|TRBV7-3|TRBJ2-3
CASSQPAGGPGTQYF
TGTGCCAGCAGCCAACCAGCGGGGGGGCCGGGTACGCAGTATTTT
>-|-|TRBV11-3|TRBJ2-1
CASSPLGGQSVNEQFF
TGTGCCAGCAGCCCCTTGGGGGGACAGTCAGTGAATGAGCAGTTCTTC
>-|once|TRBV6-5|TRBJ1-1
CATQIGADTEAFF
TGTGCCACCCAAATCGGGGCGGACACTGAAGCTTTCTTT
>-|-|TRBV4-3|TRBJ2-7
CASSQDLPSSYEQYF
TGCGCCAGCAGCCAAGATCTTCCGAGCTCCTACGAGCAGTACTTC
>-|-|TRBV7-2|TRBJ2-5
CASSQHSKETQYF
TGTGCCAGCAGCCAACACTCCAAAGAGACCCAGTACTTC
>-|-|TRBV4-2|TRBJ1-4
CASSQDLRLNEKLFF
TGTGCCAGCAGCCAAGATCTGCGGTTGAATGAAAAACTGTTTTTT
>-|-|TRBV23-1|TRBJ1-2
CASTPFGGSNYGYTF
TGCGCCAGCACCCCGTTCGGGGGCTCTAACTATGGCTACACCTTC
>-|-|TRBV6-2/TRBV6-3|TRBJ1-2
CASSFGQEGYGYTF
TGTGCCAGCAGTTTTGGCCAAGAAGGCTATGGCTACACCTTC
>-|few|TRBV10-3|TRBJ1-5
CAISDQGSQPQHF
TGTGCCATCAGTGATCAGGGCTCTCAGCCCCAGCATTTT
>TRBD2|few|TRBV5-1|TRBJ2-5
CASSRGLAQETQYF
TGCGCCAGCAGCAGGGGACTAGCCCAAGAGACCCAGTACTTC
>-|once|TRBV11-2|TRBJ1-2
CASSLDQFGIGYTF
TGTGCCAGCAGCTTAGATCAATTCGGGATTGGCTACACCTTC
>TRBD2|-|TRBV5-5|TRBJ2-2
CASSLAVAGGPANTGELFF
TGTGCCAGCAGCTTGGCGGTAGCGGGGGGCCCGGCGAACACCGGGGAGCTGTTTTTT
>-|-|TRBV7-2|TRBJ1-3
CASSLGLGTIYF
TGTGCCAGCAGCTTGGGGTTAGGCACCATATATTTT
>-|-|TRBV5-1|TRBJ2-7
CASSSPIRDTDSYEQYF
TGCGCCAGCAGCTCACCAATTCGGGACACAGACTCCTACGAGCAGTACTTC